The 10 T cell receptor beta chains below all came from one sample that was sequenced in a study of tumor-infiltrating lymphocytes in primary liver carcinoma. A constant-region primer served to make TCR beta cDNA from about 500 ng total RNA. Nested multiplex PCR, run for three rounds with slightly modified ARM-PCR, yielded TCR beta libraries. Rounds one and two of PCR, each of about 10 cycles, were primed with TRBV1-TRBV30 forward primers and a C-beta reverse primer. One entry per CDR3 protein results from TCRdb running MiXCR on the multiplex PCR reads. This sample yields approximately 330,000 distinct CDR3 sequences, of which around three fifths are seen a single time; 6.5% belongs to the top ten. Unsorted whole blood yielded the blood RNA, and germline DNA was also extracted. The source material was peripheral blood. The receptors derive from a man aged 35 to 55 with primary liver carcinoma and hepatitis B virus infection.

About this clonotype itself: The CDR3 carries no conserved terminal phenylalanine or tryptophan, so it likely arises from a read error. The chain couples TRBV29-1 to TRBJ1-2; a possible D gene is TRBD1 (6 bases). The CDR3 extends over 13 amino acids. V lost 5 bases to trimming and J lost 0 bases, with 10 bases between them. Germline V gene sequence: CDR1 SQVTM, CDR2 ANQGSEA. As DNA, the CDR3 is TGCAGCGTTTTCGGACAGACTAACTATGGCTACACCATC. Translating it yields CSVFGQTNYGYTI.

The V call is TRBV7-2, the J call TRBJ2-3, with D perhaps TRBD2 (6 bases). Trimming removed 3 bases from V and 3 bases from J, with 10 bases in between. Germline V lookup: CDR1 SGHTA, CDR2 FQGNSA. The CDR3 loop spans 14 amino acids. The CDR3 sequence is CASSLWGRTDTQYF. The CDR3 nucleotides read TGTGCCAGCAGCTTGTGGGGGAGGACAGATACGCAGTATTTT.

Comments on this clonotype: A junction end diverges from the germline sequence, so it may reflect a read error. The chain is built from TRBV11-2 and TRBJ2-1; tentatively, D is TRBD1 (5 bases). This CDR3 has 12 residues. Germline values: CDR1 SGHAT, CDR2 FQNNGV. Written as DNA, the CDR3 is TGTGCCAGCAGCCACAGGAGTGGTGAGCAGTCCTTC. Protein sequence: CASSHRSGEQSF.

As regards this clonotype: Possible read error: a much larger clone is one base away. V and J are TRBV4-2 and TRBJ2-5; tentative D call: TRBD1 (5 bases). This CDR3 contains 14 residues. Germline V gene data show CDR1 as LGHNA and CDR2 as YNFKEQ. CDR3 in DNA: TGTGCCGGCAGCCAAGACCTGACAGAAGAGACCCAGTACTTC. Amino acids: CAGSQDLTEETQYF.

The chain carries TRBV4-2 and TRBJ2-1, with 10 bases fitting TRBD2. CDR1 and CDR2 (germline): LGHNA, YNFKEQ. The ends lost 3 bases at V and 3 bases at J; junction bases unmatched: 5. The CDR3 covers 16 residues. CDR3: CASSHRTSGIYNEQFF. The CDR3 coding sequence is TGTGCCAGCAGCCATAGGACTAGCGGAATCTACAATGAGCAGTTCTTC.

CDR3 amino acids: CAWSFQGGTQYF. The CDR3 DNA reads as TGTGCCTGGAGTTTTCAGGGAGGGACCCAGTACTTC. V is TRBV30 and J is TRBJ2-5, with D possibly matching TRBD2 (6 bases). The germline CDR1 and CDR2 sequences are GTSNPN and SVGIG (reference sequence). Between the trimmed V and J ends, which lost 2 bases and 7 bases, there was a span of 11 bases. CDR3 size: 12 residues.

Points on this clonotype: A read error may be the cause here, since a much bigger clone is one base away. Here the CDR3 reads CASSPSTTAREYGQYF. Here the CDR3 DNA reads TGTGCCAGCAGCCCCTCAACGACTGCGCGGGAGTACGGGCAGTACTTC. The chain carries TRBV6-5 and TRBJ2-7; TRBD2 matches at 7 bases. The CDR3 is 16 residues long. In germline, CDR1 is MNHEY, CDR2 SVGAGI.

J is TRBJ2-7 and V is TRBV6-5; a weak D match, TRBD1 (5 bases). The CDR3 runs 14 residues. Trimming left V 5 bases short and J 1 base short, with 12 bases between. Germline CDR1 is MNHEY and CDR2 is SVGAGI. The CDR3 spells CASSTHNRSYEQYF. The CDR3 DNA follows: TGTGCCAGCAGTACCCACAACAGGTCCTACGAGCAGTACTTC.

Regarding this clonotype: At one end, the junction sequence differs from germline, possibly due to a read error. The rearrangement uses TRBV11-2 and TRBJ2-1; tentative D call: TRBD2 (5 bases). Germline lookup yields CDR1 SGHAT and CDR2 FQNNGV. This CDR3 contains 14 residues. CDR3 nucleotides: TGTGCCAGCAGCTTAGGGACTTGCGGTAATGAGCAGTCCTTC. It translates to CASSLGTCGNEQSF.

V usage is TRBV11-1 and J usage is TRBJ2-3; no clear D. CDR1 SGHAT and CDR2 FQDESV come from the germline V gene (reference sequence). The length of the CDR3 is 14 residues. V dropped 7 bases and J dropped 2 bases, with 13 bases sitting between them. This CDR3 reads CASTRGLHTDTQYF. Here the CDR3 DNA reads TGTGCCAGCACCCGAGGTCTACACACAGATACGCAGTATTTT.